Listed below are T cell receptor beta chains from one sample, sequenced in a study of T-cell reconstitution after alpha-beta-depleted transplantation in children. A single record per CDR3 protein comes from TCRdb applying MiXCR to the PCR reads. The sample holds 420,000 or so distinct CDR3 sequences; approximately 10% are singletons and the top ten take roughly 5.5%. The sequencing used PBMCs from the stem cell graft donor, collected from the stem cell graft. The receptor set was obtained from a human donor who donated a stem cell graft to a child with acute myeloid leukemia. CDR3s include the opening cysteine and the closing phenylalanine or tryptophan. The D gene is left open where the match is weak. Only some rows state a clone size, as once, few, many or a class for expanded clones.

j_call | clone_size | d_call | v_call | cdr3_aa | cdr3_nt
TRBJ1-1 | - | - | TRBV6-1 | CASRLVAEAFF | TGTGCCAGCAGGCTCGTCGCTGAAGCTTTCTTT
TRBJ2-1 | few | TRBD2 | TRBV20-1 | CSAFPISGMDEQFF | TGCAGTGCTTTCCCGATTAGCGGGATGGATGAGCAGTTCTTC
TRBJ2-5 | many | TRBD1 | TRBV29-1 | CSVGAGGAKTQYF | TGCAGCGTTGGGGCAGGGGGCGCAAAGACCCAGTACTTC
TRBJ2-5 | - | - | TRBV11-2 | CASRVQGRETQYF | TGTGCCAGCAGGGTACAGGGGAGGGAGACCCAGTACTTC
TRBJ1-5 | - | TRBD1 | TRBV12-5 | CASGAGGAGQPQHF | TGTGCTAGTGGAGCAGGGGGCGCGGGTCAGCCCCAGCATTTT
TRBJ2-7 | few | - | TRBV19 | CASSIDWTAYEQYF | TGTGCCAGTAGTATAGATTGGACAGCTTACGAGCAGTACTTC
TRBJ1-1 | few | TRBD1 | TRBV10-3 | CAISESPGTGGTEAFF | TGTGCCATCAGTGAGTCCCCGGGAACAGGGGGCACTGAAGCTTTCTTT
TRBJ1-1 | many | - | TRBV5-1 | CASQGAVNTEAFF | TGCGCCAGCCAAGGGGCGGTGAACACTGAAGCTTTCTTT
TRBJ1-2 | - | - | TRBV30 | CAWSRRGPSNYGYTF | TGTGCCTGGAGTCGGCGGGGGCCTTCTAACTATGGCTACACCTTC
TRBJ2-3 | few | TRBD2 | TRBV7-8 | CASSYPGTTGDTQYF | TGTGCCAGCAGCTACCCCGGGACTACCGGGGATACGCAGTATTTT
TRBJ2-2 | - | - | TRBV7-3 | CASREGPQAGELFF | TGTGCCAGCAGGGAGGGTCCCCAGGCCGGGGAGCTGTTTTTT
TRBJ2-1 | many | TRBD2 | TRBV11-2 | CASSLGTSGSYEQFF | TGTGCCAGCAGCTTAGGGACTAGCGGGAGCTATGAGCAGTTCTTC
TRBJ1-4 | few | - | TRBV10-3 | CAISEVTAIATNEKLFF | TGTGCCATCAGTGAGGTGACAGCCATCGCAACTAATGAAAAACTGTTTTTT
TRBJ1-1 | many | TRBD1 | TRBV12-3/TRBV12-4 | CASSLSGGTEAFF | TGTGCCAGCAGCTTATCAGGGGGCACTGAAGCTTTCTTT
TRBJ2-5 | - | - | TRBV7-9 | CASRRPGQGQETQYF | TGTGCCAGCAGGCGACCGGGACAAGGTCAAGAGACCCAGTACTTC
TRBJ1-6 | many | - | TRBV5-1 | CASSQDGTNSPLHF | TGCGCCAGCAGCCAGGACGGGACGAATTCACCCCTCCACTTT
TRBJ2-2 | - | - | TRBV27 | CASRITGTGELFF | TGTGCCAGCAGGATTACAGGGACCGGGGAGCTGTTTTTT
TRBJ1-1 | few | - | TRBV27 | CASSLLGPRAGDTEAFF | TGTGCCAGCAGTTTATTGGGACCGCGGGCAGGGGACACTGAAGCTTTCTTT
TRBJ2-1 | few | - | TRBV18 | CASSPPGTLSYNEQFF | TGTGCCAGCTCACCACCGGGGACTCTCTCCTACAATGAGCAGTTCTTC
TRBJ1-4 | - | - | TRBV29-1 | CSAEGDTTTNEKLFF | TGCAGCGCCGAGGGGGACACCACAACTAATGAAAAACTGTTTTTT
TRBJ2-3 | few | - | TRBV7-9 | CASSLAGRDTDTQYF | TGTGCCAGCAGCTTAGCGGGAAGGGACACAGATACGCAGTATTTT
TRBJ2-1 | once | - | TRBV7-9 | CASSPDPSYNEQFF | TGTGCCAGCAGCCCCGACCCTTCCTACAATGAGCAGTTCTTC
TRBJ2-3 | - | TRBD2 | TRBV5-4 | CASSGRTSVSTDTQYF | TGTGCCAGCAGCGGTCGGACTAGCGTAAGCACAGATACGCAGTATTTT
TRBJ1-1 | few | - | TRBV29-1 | CSVDQGSEAFF | TGCAGCGTTGATCAAGGCTCTGAAGCTTTCTTT
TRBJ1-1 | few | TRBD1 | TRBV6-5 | CASSYSRTGPNTEAFF | TGTGCCAGCAGTTACTCGAGGACAGGGCCGAACACTGAAGCTTTCTTT
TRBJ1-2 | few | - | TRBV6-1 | CASSKRTDYGYTF | TGTGCCAGCAGTAAAAGGACAGACTATGGCTACACCTTC
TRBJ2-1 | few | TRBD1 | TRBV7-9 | CASSLESGTGQVEQFF | TGTGCCAGCAGCTTAGAGTCCGGGACAGGGCAGGTTGAGCAGTTCTTC
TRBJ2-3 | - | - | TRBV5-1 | CASSFGARGDTQYF | TGCGCCAGCAGCTTTGGGGCCCGGGGTGATACGCAGTATTTT
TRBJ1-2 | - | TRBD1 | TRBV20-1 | CSAIASSWEQGARYGYTF | TGCAGTGCTATTGCGTCATCATGGGAACAGGGGGCACGCTATGGCTACACCTTC
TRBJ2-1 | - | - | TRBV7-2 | CASSLVAEPTYNEQFF | TGTGCCAGCAGCCTGGTGGCAGAGCCGACCTACAATGAGCAGTTCTTC
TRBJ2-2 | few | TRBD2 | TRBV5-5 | CASSSPGLAGLNTGELFF | TGTGCCAGCAGCTCGCCGGGACTAGCGGGATTGAACACCGGGGAGCTGTTTTTT
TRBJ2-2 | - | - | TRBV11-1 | CASSLDGASGTNTGELFF | TGTGCCAGCAGCTTAGATGGGGCCTCAGGGACGAACACCGGGGAGCTGTTTTTT
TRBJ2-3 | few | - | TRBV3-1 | CASSQEPGLGSDTQYF | TGTGCCAGCAGCCAAGAACCGGGCCTAGGATCAGATACGCAGTATTTT
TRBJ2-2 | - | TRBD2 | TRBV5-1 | CASRPAGLAGGDGELFF | TGCGCCAGCAGACCTGCGGGACTAGCGGGAGGGGACGGGGAGCTGTTTTTT
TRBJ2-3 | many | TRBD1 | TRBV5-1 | CASSFRGLADTQYF | TGCGCCAGCAGCTTCAGGGGGCTGGCAGATACGCAGTATTTT
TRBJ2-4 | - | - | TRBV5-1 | CASSLGAGIVNIQYF | TGCGCCAGCAGCTTGGGGGCGGGCATAGTAAACATTCAGTACTTC
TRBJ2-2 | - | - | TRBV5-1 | CASSLTGKGTGELFF | TGCGCCAGCAGCTTGACAGGGAAGGGCACCGGGGAGCTGTTTTTT
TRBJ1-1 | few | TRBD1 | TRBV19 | CASSRAGTGVTEAFF | TGTGCCAGTAGTAGGGCAGGGACAGGGGTCACTGAAGCTTTCTTT
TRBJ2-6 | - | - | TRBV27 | CASSPRHSGANVLTF | TGTGCCAGCAGTCCACGCCACTCTGGGGCCAACGTCCTGACTTTC
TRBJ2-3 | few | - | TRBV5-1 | CASSLWGRSTDTQYF | TGCGCCAGCAGCTTGTGGGGGCGAAGCACAGATACGCAGTATTTT
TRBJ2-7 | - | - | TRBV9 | CASSVEAAPYEQYF | TGTGCCAGCAGCGTAGAAGCTGCGCCCTACGAGCAGTACTTC
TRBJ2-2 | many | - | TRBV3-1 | CASSQERGTNTGELFF | TGTGCCAGCAGCCAAGAGAGGGGGACCAACACCGGGGAGCTGTTTTTT
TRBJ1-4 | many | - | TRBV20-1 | CSARPDTGFQLFF | TGCAGTGCTAGACCAGACACAGGATTTCAACTGTTTTTT
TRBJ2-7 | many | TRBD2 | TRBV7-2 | CASSPRAGAYEQYF | TGTGCCAGCAGCCCACGAGCGGGAGCCTACGAGCAGTACTTC
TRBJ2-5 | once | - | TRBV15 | CVTSRDALDSQETQYF | TGTGTCACCAGCAGAGATGCGCTGGACTCGCAAGAGACCCAGTACTTC
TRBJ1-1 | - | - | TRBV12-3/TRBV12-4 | CASSLKALPEAFF | TGTGCCAGCAGTTTAAAAGCTCTCCCTGAAGCTTTCTTT
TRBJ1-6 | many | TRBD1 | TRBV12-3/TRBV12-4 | CASSYTGTGAFSPLHF | TGTGCCAGCAGTTACACCGGGACAGGGGCTTTTTCACCCCTCCACTTT
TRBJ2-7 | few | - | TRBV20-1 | CSAIRQAMSSYEQYF | TGCAGTGCTATACGACAGGCCATGAGCTCCTACGAGCAGTACTTC
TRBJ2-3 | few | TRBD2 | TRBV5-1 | CASSLTPSGSGTDTQYF | TGCGCCAGCAGCTTGACCCCTAGCGGGAGTGGCACAGATACGCAGTATTTT
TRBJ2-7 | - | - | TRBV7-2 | CASSLPRTGESSYEQYF | TGTGCCAGCAGCTTACCAAGGACGGGGGAAAGCTCCTACGAGCAGTACTTC
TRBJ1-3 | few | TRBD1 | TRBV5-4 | CASSAGTGLSGNTIYF | TGTGCCAGCAGCGCCGGGACAGGGCTGAGTGGAAACACCATATATTTT
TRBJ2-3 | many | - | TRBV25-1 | CASSRGVSSTDTQYF | TGTGCCAGCTCAAGAGGGGTCTCTAGCACAGATACGCAGTATTTT
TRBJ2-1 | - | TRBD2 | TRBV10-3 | CAISESLAGGHEQFF | TGTGCCATCAGTGAGTCGCTAGCGGGAGGCCATGAGCAGTTCTTC
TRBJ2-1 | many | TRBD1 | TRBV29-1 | CSVDPRTGRHEQFF | TGCAGCGTTGATCCCCGGACAGGGAGACATGAGCAGTTCTTC
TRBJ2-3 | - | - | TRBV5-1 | CASSPWGVSTDTQYF | TGCGCCAGCAGCCCTTGGGGGGTGAGCACAGATACGCAGTATTTT
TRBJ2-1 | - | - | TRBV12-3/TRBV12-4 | CASSLLTIENEQFF | TGTGCCAGCAGTTTACTAACTATAGAAAATGAGCAGTTCTTC
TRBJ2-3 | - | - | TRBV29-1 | CSVVRRGDTQYF | TGCAGCGTTGTTAGGAGAGGAGATACGCAGTATTTT
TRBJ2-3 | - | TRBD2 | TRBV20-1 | CSAPAGGAGGPTDTQYF | TGCAGTGCTCCCGCGGGAGGGGCGGGAGGACCCACAGATACGCAGTATTTT